The TCR beta chain described here comes from a study of T cells in Graves' hyperthyroidism and ophthalmopathy. Study outcomes and limitations: Most clonotypes that expanded in the thyroid above 0.001 also showed up in blood.

Isolation of PBMCs was performed on around 10 ml fresh peripheral blood. Germline V gives CDR1 SGHRS, CDR2 YFSETQ. The CDR3 totals 13 residues. The source material, RNA transcripts, was used to amplify TCR beta CDR3 regions. The HTBI set primed first-round TCR CDR3 RT-PCR. TCRdb ran MiXCR on the multiplex PCR reads and lists one entry per CDR3 protein. The sample includes 300,000 to 400,000 distinct CDR3 sequences, approximately 13% of them seen just once. This clonotype was observed a few times. No antigen is known for it. A clone one base away is much larger, so this may be a read error. Sequenced: blood. V and J are TRBV5-1 and TRBJ2-1; 9 positions agree with TRBD1. The DNA end lines up better with TRBJ2-7; the J call may be wrong. This sequence originates from a woman aged 55-75 years with Graves' hyperthyroidism. The chain's CDR3 is CASRQGVGNEQYF. The CDR3 DNA is TGCGCCAGCCGACAGGGGGTTGGTAATGAGCAGTACTTC.